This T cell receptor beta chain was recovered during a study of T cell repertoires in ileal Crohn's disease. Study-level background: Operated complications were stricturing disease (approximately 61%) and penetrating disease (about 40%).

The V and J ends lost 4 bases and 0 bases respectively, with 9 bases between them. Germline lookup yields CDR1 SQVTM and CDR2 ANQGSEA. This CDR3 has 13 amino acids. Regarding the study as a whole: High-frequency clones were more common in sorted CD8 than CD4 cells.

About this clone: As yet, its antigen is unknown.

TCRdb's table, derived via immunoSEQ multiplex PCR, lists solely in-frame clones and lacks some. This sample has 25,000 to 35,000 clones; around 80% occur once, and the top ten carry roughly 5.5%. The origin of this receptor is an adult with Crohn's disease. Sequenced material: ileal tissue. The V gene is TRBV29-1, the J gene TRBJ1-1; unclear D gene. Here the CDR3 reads CSVGPGMNTEAFF. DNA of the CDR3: TGCAGCGTTGGTCCAGGCATGAACACTGAAGCTTTCTTT.